The 4 T cell receptor beta chains reported below all come from one sample, sequenced in a study of spatial heterogeneity in lung cancer. TCRdb re-called the 5' RACE reads with MiXCR, one entry per CDR3 protein. Of about 120,000 distinct CDR3 sequences in the sample, more than 9% are singletons; the top ten hold 16%. Described time point: blood at routine non-recurrence follow-up after resection. Frozen PBMC, nontumor lung or tumor provided whole RNA, which was sequenced unsorted. The sample here was PBMCs, taken at follow-up. The source is a male donor with early-stage non-small cell lung cancer.

This clonotype was seen many times. The genes are TRBV9 and TRBJ1-5; 10 bases map to TRBD1. CDR3 length equals 15 residues. The ends lost 2 bases at V and 7 bases at J; junction bases unmatched: 6. The V gene's germline CDR1 is SGDLS and CDR2 YYNGEE. Here the CDR3 reads CASSVGQGQTQPQHF. The CDR3 nucleotides are TGTGCCAGCAGCGTGGGACAGGGGCAAACGCAGCCCCAGCATTTT.

CDR3 loop: CASSLGGANTEAFF. The CDR3 DNA sequence: TGTGCCAGCAGCCTAGGGGGAGCAAACACTGAAGCTTTCTTT. The chain combines TRBV28 with TRBJ1-1, with D possibly TRBD1 on 6 matching bases. Germline CDR1 reads MDHEN; CDR2 reads SYDVKM. The V and J ends lost 6 bases and 2 bases respectively, with 13 bases between them. The CDR3 contains 14 residues.

This chain connects TRBV7-2 to TRBJ1-5; D unresolved. Germline V gene lookup returns CDR1 SGHTA and CDR2 FQGNSA. V was pared by 1 base and J by 0 bases, with 10 bases between. The CDR3 runs 16 residues. The CDR3 nucleotides are TGTGCCAGCAGCTTAGGCAGACAATCTAGCAATCAGCCCCAGCATTTT. Residues: CASSLGRQSSNQPQHF.

This chain uses TRBV12-3 or TRBV12-4 with TRBJ2-3; D may correspond to TRBD1 or TRBD2 (6 bases each). The CDR3 is 11 residues long. V lost 6 bases and J lost 9, with 10 bases in between. In DNA form, the CDR3 reads TGTGCCAGCAGCGAGGGGGGCACGCAGTATTTT. It specifies CASSEGGTQYF.